Here is one T cell receptor (beta chain) with its context. Its antigen remains unidentified. Base qualities are not recorded, but no much larger clone differs from it by a single base. TCRbeta CDR3 regions were amplified from genomic DNA using the immunoSEQ Assay, a bias-controlled multiplex PCR. The original methods were these. The number of nucleated cells in each sample was estimated by amplification of reference gene primers within the assay. Sequence reads were collapsed and filtered to measure the absolute abundance of every unique TCRbeta CDR3 rearrangement. Productive Simpson clonality was computed per sample as the square root of Simpson's diversity index over productive rearrangements. TCRdb limited this immuneACCESS table to in-frame rearrangements with V and J called. A share of clones is missing; checked studies link under half to unresolved V genes, and the rest is unexplained. Clone size and the V and J calls come from that table; the DNA yielded D and trimming. The sample profile shows fewer than 250,000 clones; 80% to 90% of them were found once. 3.7% of the sample is in the top ten clones.

V and J are trimmed by 7 bases and 4 bases, and the gene matches miss 14 bases of the junction. The CDR3 has 16 amino acids, counting the end cysteine and phenylalanine. The read is trimmed to its CDR3 DNA, 48 bases read in frame from base 1. CDR1 and CDR2 (MDHEN, SYDVKM) derive from the germline V gene. This specimen belongs to a study of blood T cell repertoires in COVID-19 (TCRdb year 2020). Looking at the study overall: The collaborator samples originated in the United States, Italy and Spain and spanned the acute and convalescent phases of COVID-19. The dataset comprised deeply sampled blood TCRbeta repertoires from subjects exposed to, actively infected with, or recovered from COVID-19. Where available, HLA class I and class II types were taken from metadata supplied by the sample provider and were not determined by assay-based typing. Nearly every sample came with metadata listing a de-identified subject ID, COVID-19 status, age in years and sex. The prospective study material was composed of cDNA or gDNA derived from T cells, B-cell-depleted T cells, or PBMCs. The samples were drawn from two sources: the first 160 participants of the ongoing ImmuneRACE study, and 1,200 or so subjects contributed by 6 global collaborators. The repertoires were made available in a free public database intended to serve as a resource for research on the immune response to SARS-CoV-2. Results and caveats for the whole study, not just this receptor: How much clinical and demographic metadata was included differed by source and by participant, and the metadata was provided uncurated.

Participants in the prospective study were aged roughly 18 to 100 years, lived in under 30 United States geographic areas, and enrolled through a virtual design. In the prospective study, participants were assigned to cohorts based on the clinical history participants reported in a screening survey and a study questionnaire. Exposed participants were defined as having been in contact with someone with a PCR-confirmed or clinician-diagnosed COVID-19 case within 2 weeks of study entry. In the prospective study, whole blood, serum and a nasopharyngeal or oropharyngeal swab were collected from each participant by mobile phlebotomists. Participants in the prospective study had the option to provide additional blood draws and questionnaires over a roughly 2-month period. Before DNA extraction, prospective study blood samples were shipped either frozen or at room temperature.

This TCR was sampled from a woman younger than 45 who had been exposed to COVID-19. Sequenced sample: PBMCs or T cells enriched from blood (not recorded which). The V and J segments used are TRBV28 and TRBJ2-3, with 7 middle bases fitting TRBD2. The sequenced DNA: TGTGCCAGCAACCCTGGGGGGGTGATGGGTTCAGATACGCAGTATTTT. Its protein reads: CASNPGGVMGSDTQYF. Beyond the CDR3, the reference TRBV28 and TRBJ2-3 genes provide the residues; the full variable domain reads: DVKVTQSSRYLVKRTGEKVFLECVQDMDHENMFWYRQDPGLGLRLIYFSYDVKMKEKGDIPEGYSVSREKKERFSLILESASTNQTSMYLCASNPGGVMGSDTQYFGPGTRLTVL.